The T cell receptor (beta chain) under discussion was sequenced for a study of cytomegalovirus exposure and HLA in healthy donors (dated by TCRdb to 2016 to 2017). General notes on the study: An earlier analysis of 587 of the donors reported about 250 Gb of sequence data and 100 million to 140 million unique TCR beta sequences from 190 million or so T cells. The later analysis used no new phenotypic data to find candidate immune exposures, relying instead on TCR beta sequences and their occurrence across donors. Genome-wide SNP genotypes for about three fifths of the roughly 670 donors were used in a later genetic analysis, which treated that subset as a discovery cohort. A few DR-DQ haplotypes were treated as single units for association and clustering because of strong linkage in the cohort. An early release that covered 640 HLA-typed donors contained 300 to 350 gigabases of sequencing data and roughly 84 million unique TCR sequences. In a later analysis, previously published TCR beta repertoires from about 670 donors were re-analyzed and high-resolution HLA genotyping was added so that TCR occurrence patterns could be studied. In an earlier analysis of about 590 of the donors, high-throughput TCR beta sequencing was used to judge whether each TCR beta V gene segment behaved as functional or pseudogenic. To predict cytomegalovirus infection status, the study combined high-throughput TCR immunosequencing, statistical association of individual TCRs with disease status, and machine learning. HLA typing covered class I and class II loci at four-digit resolution. In addition to the first cohort of approximately 670 subjects, a separate validation cohort of 120 different subjects was used. Of the approximately 400 genotyped donors, roughly 80% were placed in the genetic ancestry cluster associated with self-reported Caucasian donors. Alongside the repertoire data, information on donor age, sex, ethnicity and CMV serostatus was compiled. Across under 500 genotyped donors of the cohort, an average of approximately 200,000 unique TCR beta nucleotide sequences per donor were sequenced, and roughly 18% of those sequences were non-productive. Every repertoire in the discovery cohort had been generated on one and the same sequencing platform. The number of donors typed differed by locus, with about 629-630 for A, B, C, DRB1 and DQB1, around 500 for DQA1, about 610 for DPA1, and roughly 450 for DPB1. The study aimed to test whether signatures of past pathogen exposure could be identified by cataloging public T cell receptors. The T cell repertoires of 700 or so subjects were profiled by immunosequencing and related to cytomegalovirus serostatus. Study-wide findings and limitations: When HLA alleles, especially DR and DQ, strongly co-occurred, TCR associations were difficult to assign to individual alleles. Linkage disequilibrium might explain the correlated functional status among segregating V segments, but an unknown experimental factor could not be excluded. Across donors, most TCR sequences were observed very rarely, whereas some public TCRs were present in many individuals. CMV serostatus was the only immune exposure information available for the cohort. According to a later analysis, most CMV-associated TCR beta chains appeared to be HLA-restricted, and the HLA associations seemed to be driven largely by CMV exposure. In both the original and validation cohorts, the classifier was reported to diagnose cytomegalovirus status with high specificity and sensitivity. In the study, around 150 TCR beta chains were listed as associated with cytomegalovirus. Presence/absence analyses assumed roughly uniform sequencing depth across donors, an assumption that may not hold. The cohort was sequenced for TCR beta chains only, and without alpha or paired-chain data the features that could be detected were limited. Because HLA typing was missing for some donors at each locus, association tests included only the typed subset. A cluster of highly shared sequence variants was judged likely to represent a technical artifact of the sequencing pipeline. In a later analysis, the rate of TCR association differed among HLA loci, with DRB1 alleles having the most associated TCRs and HLA-C alleles having the fewest. In an earlier analysis of some 550 of the donors, most TCR beta V segments were observed in productive rearrangements about 90% or about 30% of the time, broadly matching IMGT annotations. According to a later genetic analysis, donors in an Asian-associated ancestry cluster had fewer N-insertions in productive TCRs than the approximately 700-donor mean. In a later analysis, several top co-occurrence clusters were reported to appear linked to parvovirus B19, influenza, CMV and Epstein-Barr virus. Because counts were too low, 15 to 20 rarely observed V segments, including chromosome 9 orphons, were left out of the earlier analysis of some 640 of the donors. In a later analysis, HLA-associated TCR beta chains showed more clonal expansion and lower generation probabilities than non-associated chains that were equally common. Because the 87-base-pair reads could not distinguish some IMGT-functional V segments, including TRBV6-2 and TRBV6-3, those segments were excluded. In vitro tests confirmed that a few of the cytomegalovirus-associated TCR beta chains recognize cytomegalovirus antigens. V-gene and J-gene trimming of TCR beta chains was associated with a missense DCLRE1C variant in a later genetic analysis, and the association was replicated in an independent cohort. A further reported finding was that TCR beta sequences accurately predicted the HLA-A and HLA-B alleles for most subjects in the first cohort. A later analysis associated 16,951 TCR beta sequences with specific HLA alleles at a false discovery rate of 0.05. The authors suggested that the approach could potentially be extended to other disease states and immunological phenotypes.

The CDR3 numbers 13 residues from cysteine through phenylalanine. The retained sequence is limited to the CDR3, 39 bases, with the frame set at the first base. V sheds 3 bases and J sheds 2 bases, leaving 7 bases between their ends. The germline V gene encodes CDR1 SGHAT and CDR2 FQNNGV. Libraries were built with the immunoSEQ multiplex PCR assay. For the multiplex PCR, a mixture combining 60 forward primers for TCR Vbeta segments and 13 reverse primers for TCR Jbeta segments was used. The CDR3 region of rearranged TCR beta genes was amplified from genomic DNA with a multiplex PCR assay. Amplified TCR beta libraries were sequenced as 87-base-pair reads on the Illumina HiSeq System. The published analysis was carried out like this. Across the roughly 640 repertoires, a later analysis counted tens of millions of unique TCR beta chains, 9.5 million to 13 million of which were shared by at least two donors. Raw reads were error-corrected and collapsed into unique sequences with a nearest-neighbor algorithm that merged closely related sequences to remove PCR and sequencing errors. V, D and J gene segments were assigned by aligning CDR3 sequences to IMGT reference sequences. Each retained sequence needed at least a six-nucleotide match to both a V gene segment and a J gene segment. A rearrangement counted as productive if the CDR3 had no stop codons and remained in frame with V and J, and every other rearrangement counted as non-productive. CDR3 was defined according to IMGT convention as the region running from the second conserved V-encoded cysteine to the conserved J-encoded phenylalanine. In an earlier analysis of roughly 580 of the donors, sequences lacking an unambiguous match to a single V gene segment were excluded. In an earlier analysis of 587 of the donors, a V segment was called functional when productive rearrangements were above 56.7%, and segregating when the standard deviation between donors exceeded 5%. A statistical classification framework was built to diagnose cytomegalovirus status from the catalog of TCR beta chain sequences. In a later analysis, V and J genes were assigned by comparing TCR nucleotide sequences against IMGT/GENE-DB human TR gene sequences. In a later analysis, CDR3 sequences and most-parsimonious VDJ recombination scenarios were assigned using the TCRdist pipeline. In a later analysis, each TCR beta chain was defined by its CDR3 amino acid sequence together with its V-gene family, and reads lacking a unique V-gene family were excluded. To address suspected cross-contamination and a sequencing artifact, a later analysis removed over 500 highly shared, low-generation-probability nucleotide sequences. In a later analysis, a clonal expansion index for each public chain was calculated from normalized within-repertoire ranks of inferred template counts. In a later analysis, generation probabilities were computed with a VDJ recombination model fitted to out-of-frame rearrangements, and the resulting probabilities were checked against IGoR. In a later analysis, TCR-TCR, TCR-HLA and TCR-CMV co-occurrence was scored with hypergeometric tests, and a repertoire-size bias correction was applied to TCR pairs. To estimate false discovery rates, a later analysis permuted the HLA or CMV assignments 20 times. In a later analysis, co-occurring TCRs were grouped using DBSCAN, with TCRdist sequence similarity added in when clustering inside HLA-allele-positive subsets. For co-occurrence clustering, repertoires with fewer than 30,000 or more than 120,000 public chains were excluded, along with 5 or 6 repertoires with anomalous nucleotide sharing. Held by TCRdb, this immuneACCESS table contains in-frame sequences only and omits some clones. Under half of the omission traces to an unresolved V gene where checked; the cause of the rest is unknown. Clone size and V and J calls were adopted from that table, with D and trimming inferred from the DNA. The sample's table covers some 96,000 clones. In total, the top ten clones hold around 3.4% of the sample.

The cohort was made up of roughly 670 healthy bone marrow donors. At the time of sampling, every cohort member was nominally healthy, though immune exposures that went unrecorded were likely present. The donor tested CMV seronegative and was one of the 352 seronegative cohort members. A peripheral blood sample was provided by each donor, and peripheral blood mononuclear cells were used for TCR beta sequencing. Genomic DNA extraction from the blood cell samples was performed with the Qiagen DNeasy Blood Extraction Kit. Concerning this clone itself: The target of this receptor is not known.

The source of this sequence is a woman aged 25 to 39 in good health and CMV-seronegative. Sequencing was carried out using PBMCs. The rearrangement combines TRBV11-2 with TRBJ2-5; the D gene is perhaps TRBD2, from 6 matching bases. The CDR3 reads as follows: CASSFSGQETQYF. The nucleotides are TGTGCCAGCAGCTTTAGCGGACAAGAGACCCAGTACTTC.